A single TCR beta chain is shown here with its context. The record originates from a study of blood T cell repertoires in COVID-19. Whole-study context: T cells, B-cell-depleted T cells, or PBMCs supplied cDNA or gDNA.

The V and J ends lost 0 bases and 0 bases respectively, with 21 bases between them. Germline CDR1 LGHNT, CDR2 FRNRAP. The CDR3 extends over 20 amino acids. The method was immunoSEQ multiplex PCR; TCRdb's version includes in-frame clones alone and lacks a portion of them. The sample lists over 75,000 clones; roughly 83% were seen once. The J gene is TRBJ2-1, the V gene TRBV12-5; a weak D match, TRBD1 (5 bases). The sample was peripheral blood. This sequence was found in a human donor in a cohort sampled during active COVID-19. CDR3 in amino acids: CASGLVGAGRGLSSYNEQFF. The CDR3 nucleotides read TGTGCTAGTGGTTTGGTAGGGGCAGGCCGAGGTCTAAGCTCCTACAATGAGCAGTTCTTC.